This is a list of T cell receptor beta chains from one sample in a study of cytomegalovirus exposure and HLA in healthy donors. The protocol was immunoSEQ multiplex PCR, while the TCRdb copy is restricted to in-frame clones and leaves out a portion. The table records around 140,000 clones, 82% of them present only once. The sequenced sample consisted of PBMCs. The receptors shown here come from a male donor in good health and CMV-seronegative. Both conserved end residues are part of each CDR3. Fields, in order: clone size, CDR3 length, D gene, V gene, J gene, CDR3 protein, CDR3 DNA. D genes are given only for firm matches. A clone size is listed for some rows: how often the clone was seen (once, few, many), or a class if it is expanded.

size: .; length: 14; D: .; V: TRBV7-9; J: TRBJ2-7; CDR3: CASSLGGGPYEQYF; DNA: TGTGCCAGCAGCTTAGGAGGGGGTCCCTACGAGCAGTACTTC
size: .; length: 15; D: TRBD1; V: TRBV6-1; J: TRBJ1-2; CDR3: CASSPSGQPNYGYTF; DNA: TGTGCCAGCAGTCCCTCGGGACAGCCTAACTATGGCTACACCTTC
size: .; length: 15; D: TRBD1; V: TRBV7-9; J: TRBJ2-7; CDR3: CASSASDRGRWEQYF; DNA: TGTGCCAGCAGCGCGAGTGACAGGGGCCGGTGGGAGCAGTACTTC
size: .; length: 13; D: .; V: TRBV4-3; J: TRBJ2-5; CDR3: CASSPDLSETQYF; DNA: TGCGCCAGCAGCCCCGACTTGAGTGAGACCCAGTACTTC
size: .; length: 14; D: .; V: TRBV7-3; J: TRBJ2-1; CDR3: CASSLTGLGGEQFF; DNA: TGTGCCAGCAGCTTAACTGGGCTAGGAGGTGAGCAGTTCTTC
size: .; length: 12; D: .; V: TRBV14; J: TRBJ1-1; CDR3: CASSQGGRNTFF; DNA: TGTGCCAGCAGCCAAGGAGGGAGGAATACTTTCTTT
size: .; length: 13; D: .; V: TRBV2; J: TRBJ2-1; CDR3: CASRETVSNEQFF; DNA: TGTGCCAGCAGGGAGACAGTGAGCAATGAGCAGTTCTTC
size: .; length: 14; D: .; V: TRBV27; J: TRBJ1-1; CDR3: CASSLMGRDTEAFF; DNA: TGTGCCAGCAGTTTAATGGGGCGCGACACTGAAGCTTTCTTT
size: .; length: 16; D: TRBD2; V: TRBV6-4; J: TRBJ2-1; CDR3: CASSDSWTSVYNEQFF; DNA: TGTGCCAGCAGTGACTCGTGGACTAGCGTCTACAATGAGCAGTTCTTC
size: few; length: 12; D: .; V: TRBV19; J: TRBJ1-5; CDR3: CASRRVNQPQHF; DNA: TGTGCCAGTAGGAGGGTGAATCAGCCCCAGCATTTT
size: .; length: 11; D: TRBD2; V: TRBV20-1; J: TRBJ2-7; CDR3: CSGLAGYEQYF; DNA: TGCAGTGGACTAGCGGGCTACGAGCAGTACTTC
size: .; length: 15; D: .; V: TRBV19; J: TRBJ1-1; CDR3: CASNRPVGERTEAFF; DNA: TGTGCCAGTAATAGGCCCGTGGGAGAGCGCACTGAAGCTTTCTTT
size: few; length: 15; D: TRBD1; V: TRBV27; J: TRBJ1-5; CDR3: CASSLWGQGDQPQHF; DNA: TGTGCCAGCAGTTTATGGGGACAGGGAGATCAGCCCCAGCATTTT
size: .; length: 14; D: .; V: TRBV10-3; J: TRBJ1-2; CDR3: CAISEQGQGYGYTF; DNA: TGTGCCATCAGTGAGCAGGGACAAGGGTATGGCTACACCTTC
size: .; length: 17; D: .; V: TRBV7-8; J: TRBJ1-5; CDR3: CASSSWGGRVDNQPQHF; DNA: TGTGCCAGCAGCTCGTGGGGGGGTAGAGTAGATAATCAGCCCCAGCATTTT
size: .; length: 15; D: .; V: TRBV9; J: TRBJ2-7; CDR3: CASSVEAALVYEQYF; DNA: TGTGCCAGCAGCGTGGAGGCGGCTTTAGTCTACGAGCAGTACTTC
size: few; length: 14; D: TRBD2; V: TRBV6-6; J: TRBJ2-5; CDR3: CASRTAGGQETQYF; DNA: TGTGCCAGCAGGACAGCGGGAGGCCAAGAGACCCAGTACTTC
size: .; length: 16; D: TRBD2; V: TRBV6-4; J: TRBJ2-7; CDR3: CASSDLMTSGSYEQYF; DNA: TGTGCCAGCAGTGACTTGATGACTAGCGGGAGCTACGAGCAGTACTTC
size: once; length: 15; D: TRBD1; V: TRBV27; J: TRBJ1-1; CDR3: CASSGSSGGWTEAFF; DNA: TGTGCCAGCAGTGGCTCGTCAGGGGGATGGACTGAAGCTTTCTTT
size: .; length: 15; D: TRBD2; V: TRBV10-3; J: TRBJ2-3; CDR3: CALSRTSGGTDTQYF; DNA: TGTGCCCTAAGCCGGACTAGCGGGGGCACAGATACGCAGTATTTT
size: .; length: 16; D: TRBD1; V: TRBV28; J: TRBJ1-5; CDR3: CASGSPGTGASQPQHF; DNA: TGTGCCAGCGGTTCTCCCGGGACAGGGGCAAGTCAGCCCCAGCATTTT
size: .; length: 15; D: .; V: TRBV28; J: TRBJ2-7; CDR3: CASSSTAVASYEQYF; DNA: TGTGCCAGCAGTTCCACGGCGGTTGCCTCCTACGAGCAGTACTTC
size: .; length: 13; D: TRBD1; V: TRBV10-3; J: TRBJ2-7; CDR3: CAISAGGEYEQYF; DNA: TGTGCCATCAGTGCAGGGGGTGAATACGAGCAGTACTTC
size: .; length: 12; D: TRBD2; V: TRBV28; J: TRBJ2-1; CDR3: CASAGRAREQFF; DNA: TGTGCCAGCGCCGGGAGGGCAAGAGAGCAGTTCTTC
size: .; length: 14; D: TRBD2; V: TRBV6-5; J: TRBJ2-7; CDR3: CASSPLLLAGEQYF; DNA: TGTGCCAGCAGCCCCCTCCTCCTAGCGGGTGAGCAGTACTTC
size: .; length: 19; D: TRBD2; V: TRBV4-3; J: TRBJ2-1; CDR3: CASSQELAGILSSYNEQFF; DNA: TGCGCCAGCAGCCAAGAACTAGCGGGCATCCTAAGCTCCTACAATGAGCAGTTCTTC
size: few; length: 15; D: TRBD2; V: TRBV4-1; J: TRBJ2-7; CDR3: CASSPGLAGAYEQYF; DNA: TGCGCCAGCAGCCCGGGACTAGCGGGAGCTTACGAGCAGTACTTC
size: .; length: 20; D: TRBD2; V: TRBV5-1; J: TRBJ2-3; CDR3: CASSLVLAGAGYGTTDTQYF; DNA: TGCGCCAGCAGCTTGGTGCTGGCGGGAGCGGGGTATGGGACTACAGATACGCAGTATTTT
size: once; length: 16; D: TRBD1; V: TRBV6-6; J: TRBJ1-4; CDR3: CASSPDRGRVSEKLFF; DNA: TGTGCCAGCAGCCCCGACAGGGGGCGCGTAAGTGAAAAACTGTTTTTT
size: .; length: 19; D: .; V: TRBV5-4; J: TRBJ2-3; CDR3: CASSLGDQVAWEGTDTQYF; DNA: TGTGCCAGCAGCTTGGGGGACCAGGTTGCCTGGGAGGGCACAGATACGCAGTATTTT
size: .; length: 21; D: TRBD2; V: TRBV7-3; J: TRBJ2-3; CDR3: CASSAQGLSGTSGTSTDTQYF; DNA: TGTGCCAGCAGCGCACAAGGGCTTTCCGGGACTAGCGGGACCTCCACAGATACGCAGTATTTT
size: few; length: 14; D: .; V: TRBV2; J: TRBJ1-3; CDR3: CASSEPGSFGTIYF; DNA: TGTGCCAGCAGTGAACCGGGGTCGTTCGGGACCATATATTTT
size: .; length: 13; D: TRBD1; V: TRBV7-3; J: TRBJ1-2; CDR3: CASSPTTGDGYTF; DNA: TGTGCCAGCAGCCCGACTACAGGGGATGGCTACACCTTC
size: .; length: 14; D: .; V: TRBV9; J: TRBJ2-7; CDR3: CASSVGVGPYEQYF; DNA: TGTGCCAGCAGCGTAGGGGTGGGCCCCTACGAGCAGTACTTC
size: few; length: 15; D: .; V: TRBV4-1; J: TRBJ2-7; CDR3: CASSRYSGTYYEQYF; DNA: TGCGCCAGCAGCCGATATAGCGGAACATACTACGAGCAGTACTTC
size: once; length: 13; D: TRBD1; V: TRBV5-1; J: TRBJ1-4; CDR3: CASSTDRGEKLFF; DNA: TGCGCCAGCAGCACCGACAGGGGTGAAAAACTGTTTTTT
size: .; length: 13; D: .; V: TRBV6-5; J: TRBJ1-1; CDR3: CASSYSGRTEAFF; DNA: TGTGCCAGCAGTTACTCGGGGAGAACTGAAGCTTTCTTT
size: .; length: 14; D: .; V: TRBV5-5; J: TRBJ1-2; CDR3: CASSSSEASYGYTF; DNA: TGTGCCAGCAGCTCGTCTGAGGCCTCTTATGGCTACACCTTC
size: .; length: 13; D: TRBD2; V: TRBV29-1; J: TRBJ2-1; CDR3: CSSPSGSLDEQFF; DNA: TGCAGCTCCCCTAGCGGGAGTTTGGATGAGCAGTTCTTC
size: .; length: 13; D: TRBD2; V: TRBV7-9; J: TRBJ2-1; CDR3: CASSPGGDNEQFF; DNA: TGTGCCAGCAGCCCGGGGGGGGACAATGAGCAGTTCTTC
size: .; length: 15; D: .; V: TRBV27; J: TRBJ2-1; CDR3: CASSLSAGRHNEQFF; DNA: TGTGCCAGCAGTTTAAGCGCAGGGAGGCATAATGAGCAGTTCTTC
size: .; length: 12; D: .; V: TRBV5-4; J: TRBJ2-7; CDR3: CANGDPRVEQYF; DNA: TGTGCCAACGGGGATCCCCGGGTCGAGCAGTACTTC
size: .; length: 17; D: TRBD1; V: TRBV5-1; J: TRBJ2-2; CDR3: CASSLVGGTGNTGELFF; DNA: TGCGCCAGCAGCTTGGTCGGCGGGACAGGGAACACCGGGGAGCTGTTTTTT
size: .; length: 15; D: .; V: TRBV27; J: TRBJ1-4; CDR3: CASRPLMVRDEKLFF; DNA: TGTGCCAGCAGACCTCTCATGGTTCGGGATGAAAAACTGTTTTTT
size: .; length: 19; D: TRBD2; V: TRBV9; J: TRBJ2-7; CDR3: CASSLRGRTSGISAYEQYF; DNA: TGTGCCAGCAGCCTCCGAGGTAGGACTAGCGGGATATCAGCCTACGAGCAGTACTTC
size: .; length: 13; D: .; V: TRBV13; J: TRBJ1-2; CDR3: CASSLTGDYGYTF; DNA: TGTGCCAGCAGCCTTACCGGGGACTATGGCTACACCTTC
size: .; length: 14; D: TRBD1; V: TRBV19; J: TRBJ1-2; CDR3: CASSIWDRVHGYTF; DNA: TGTGCCAGTAGTATTTGGGACAGGGTTCATGGCTACACCTTC
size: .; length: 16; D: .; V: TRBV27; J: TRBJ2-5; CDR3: CASSFSAMRGRETQYF; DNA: TGTGCCAGCAGTTTTTCGGCGATGCGGGGCAGGGAGACCCAGTACTTC
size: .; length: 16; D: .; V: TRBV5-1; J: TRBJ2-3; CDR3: CASSFPPQQDADTQYF; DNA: TGCGCCAGCAGCTTCCCTCCACAACAAGATGCAGATACGCAGTATTTT